Each of the 13 T cell receptor beta chains below was sequenced from the same sample in a study of blood T cell repertoires in COVID-19. The protocol was immunoSEQ multiplex PCR, while the TCRdb copy is restricted to in-frame clones and leaves out a portion. The sample comprises about 520,000 clones, approximately 85% of which are singletons, and approximately 3.4% rests with the top ten. Sequenced sample: peripheral blood. The origin of the receptors is a human donor in a cohort sampled during active COVID-19.

This clone was seen only a few times. V and J are TRBV7-9 and TRBJ2-3; 8 positions match TRBD1. This CDR3 is 15 amino acids long. Germline V gene sequence: CDR1 SEHNR, CDR2 FQNEAQ (reference sequence). The ends lost 1 base at V and 1 base at J; junction bases unmatched: 1. DNA for the CDR3: TGTGCCAGCAGCTTAGTGGGACAGGGCACAGATACGCAGTATTTT. Translating it yields CASSLVGQGTDTQYF.

This chain joins TRBV11-3 and TRBJ1-1; no firm D call. With 5 bases removed from V and 6 bases from J, the gap between germline ends came to 19 bases. Germline V gives CDR1 SGHNT, CDR2 YENEEA. The CDR3 consists of 15 residues. This CDR3 reads CASSPQAGIGAEAFF. The CDR3, as DNA: TGTGCCAGCAGCCCCCAGGCGGGGATCGGAGCTGAAGCTTTCTTT. Combining the CDR3 with reference TRBV11-3 and TRBJ1-1 gives the whole variable domain EAGVVQSPRYKIIEKKQPVAFWCNPISGHNTLYWYLQNLGQGPELLIRYENEEAVDDSQLPKDRFSAERLKGVDSTLKIQPAELGDSAVYLCASSPQAGIGAEAFFGQGTRLTVV.

The CDR3 reads CASSPRASNEQYF. The CDR3 DNA reads TGTGCCAGCAGCCCGCGGGCTTCGAACGAGCAGTACTTC. The rearrangement uses TRBV5-4 and TRBJ2-7; a weak D match, TRBD2 (5 bases). The germline gives CDR1 SGHNT, CDR2 YYREEE (reference sequence). The CDR3 has 13 amino acids. With 4 bases removed from V and 5 bases from J, the gap between germline ends came to 13 bases. Full variable domain (remainder filled in from reference TRBV5-4 and TRBJ2-7): ETGVTQSPTHLIKTRGQQVTLRCSSQSGHNTVSWYQQALGQGPQFIFQYYREEENGRGNFPPRFSGLQFPNYSSELNVNALELDDSALYLCASSPRASNEQYFGPGTRLTVT.

The chain couples TRBV6-5 to TRBJ2-1, with 7 bases aligning to TRBD1. Germline CDR1 and CDR2: MNHEY and SVGAGI. The CDR3 has 15 amino acids. The V and J ends lost 2 bases and 2 bases, in that order; junction bases with no gene match: 3. Here the CDR3 DNA reads TGTGCCAGCAGTTACCGGCAGGGGGCCTACAATGAGCAGTTCTTC. This gives the protein CASSYRQGAYNEQFF.

Concerning this clone: Within the sample, other DNA sequences also encode this same CDR3. The chain joins TRBV7-3 to TRBJ1-1; D may be TRBD1 (5 bases). The CDR3 sequence is 13 residues long. V was clipped by 2 bases and J by 3 bases, with 7 bases between them. Germline-derived CDR1 and CDR2 are SGHTA and FQGTGA. The chain's CDR3 is CASSLGGDTEAFF. Written as DNA, the CDR3 is TGTGCCAGCAGCTTAGGGGGGGACACTGAAGCTTTCTTT.

With regard to this clone: Other DNA sequences of this sample code for an identical CDR3. J is TRBJ2-5 and V is TRBV5-1; D is undetermined. Trimming took off 0 bases at V and 2 bases at J, with 5 bases between the two ends. This CDR3 spans 13 amino acids. Looked up from germline, CDR1 is SGHRS and CDR2 is YFSETQ. CDR3 coding DNA: TGCGCCAGCAGCTTGGACAGTCAAGAGACCCAGTACTTC. Translated, it gives CASSLDSQETQYF.

This clone was detected once. This chain joins TRBV27 and TRBJ1-2, with 8 bases lining up with TRBD1. Germline CDR1 MNHEY, CDR2 SMNVEV (reference sequence). The junction had 4 bases not matched to a gene; V was cut back by 3 bases and J by 7 bases. The CDR3 extends over 13 amino acids. Written as DNA, the CDR3 is TGTGCCAGCAGTTTTTCAGGGGGCGGTGGCTACACCTTC. Translating it yields CASSFSGGGGYTF.

The chain has TRBV3-1 (or the pseudogene TRBV3-2) and TRBJ1-1; possible D gene TRBD1, 5 bases. Between the trimmed V and J ends, which lost 5 bases and 1 base, there was a span of 17 bases. Germline values: CDR1 LGHDT, CDR2 YNNKEL (reference sequence). This CDR3 has 16 residues. CDR3 sequence: CASSYLRVGSNTEAFF. CDR3 in DNA: TGTGCCAGCAGCTACCTCAGGGTAGGGTCGAACACTGAAGCTTTCTTT.

This clone showed up just a few times. The sample contains more than one DNA sequence encoding this CDR3. V usage is TRBV5-1 and J usage is TRBJ2-4; D unclear. Trimming shortened V by 1 base and J by 0 bases, and 11 bases separated the two germline ends. This CDR3 has 16 amino acids. The germline gives CDR1 SGHRS, CDR2 YFSETQ. DNA for the CDR3: TGCGCCAGCAGCTTGAGCGATAGCATAGCCAAAAACATTCAGTACTTC. Residues: CASSLSDSIAKNIQYF.

The V and J genes are TRBV30 and TRBJ2-5, with D maybe TRBD1 (6 bases). CDR3 length: 13 amino acids. CDR1 and CDR2 from the germline V gene are GTSNPN and SVGIG (reference sequence). The V gene lost 1 base and the J gene lost 7 bases, with 13 bases spanning the gap. In DNA, the CDR3 is TGTGCCTGGAGTGGGCTCCAAGGGGGGACCCAGTACTTC. Translation: CAWSGLQGGTQYF.

The V call is TRBV2, the J call TRBJ1-5, with no clear D. Trimming took 4 bases from V and 7 from J, leaving 17 bases between them. Germline CDR1 SNHLY, CDR2 FYNNEI. The CDR3 sequence is 15 residues long. CDR3 amino acids: CASSGGSGRVQPQHF. CDR3 DNA sequence: TGTGCCAGCAGTGGGGGTTCCGGGCGGGTCCAGCCCCAGCATTTT.

The chain has TRBV7-3 and TRBJ2-3; 9 bases match TRBD2. The CDR3 length is 15 residues. The V and J ends lost 5 bases and 4 bases, in that order; junction bases with no gene match: 7. Germline CDR1 SGHTA, CDR2 FQGTGA. The CDR3 DNA reads as TGTGCCAGCAGCCCGACTAGCGGCCAACCAGATACGCAGTATTTT. It encodes CASSPTSGQPDTQYF.

The chain has TRBV25-1 and TRBJ1-2, with 8 bases matching TRBD1. The V gene's germline CDR1 is MGHDK and CDR2 SYGVNS. This CDR3 has 14 amino acids. The J segment lost 4 bases and the V segment lost 3 bases, leaving 4 bases of the junction unmatched. In DNA form, the CDR3 reads TGTGCCAGCAGTGATGGGACAGGCATCTATGGCTACACCTTC. Residues: CASSDGTGIYGYTF.